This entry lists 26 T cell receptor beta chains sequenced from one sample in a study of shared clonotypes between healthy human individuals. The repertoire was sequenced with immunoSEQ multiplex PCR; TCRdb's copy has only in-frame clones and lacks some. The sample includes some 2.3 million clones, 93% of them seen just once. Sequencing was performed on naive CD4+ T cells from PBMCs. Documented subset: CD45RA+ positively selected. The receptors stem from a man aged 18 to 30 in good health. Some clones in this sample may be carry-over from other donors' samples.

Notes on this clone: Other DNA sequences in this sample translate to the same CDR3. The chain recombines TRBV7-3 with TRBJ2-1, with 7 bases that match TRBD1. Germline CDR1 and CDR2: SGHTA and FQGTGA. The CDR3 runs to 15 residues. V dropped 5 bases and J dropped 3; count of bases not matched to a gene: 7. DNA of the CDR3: TGTGCCAGCAGCCCAAGCCGGGACAGCTACAATGAGCAGTTCTTC. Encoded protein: CASSPSRDSYNEQFF.

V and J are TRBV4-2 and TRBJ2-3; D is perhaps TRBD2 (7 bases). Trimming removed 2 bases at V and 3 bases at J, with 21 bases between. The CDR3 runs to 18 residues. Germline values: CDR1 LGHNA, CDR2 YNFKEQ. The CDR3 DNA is TGTGCCAGCAGCCAACACGGACGGCGGGGGCCTTCGACAGATACGCAGTATTTT. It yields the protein CASSQHGRRGPSTDTQYF.

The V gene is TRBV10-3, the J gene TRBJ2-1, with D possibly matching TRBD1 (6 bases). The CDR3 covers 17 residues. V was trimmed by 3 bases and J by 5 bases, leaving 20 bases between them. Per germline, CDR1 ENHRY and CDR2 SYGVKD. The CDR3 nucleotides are TGTGCCATCAGTGACCCTGCGGACTCACCAGGGGACAATGAGCAGTTCTTC. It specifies CAISDPADSPGDNEQFF.

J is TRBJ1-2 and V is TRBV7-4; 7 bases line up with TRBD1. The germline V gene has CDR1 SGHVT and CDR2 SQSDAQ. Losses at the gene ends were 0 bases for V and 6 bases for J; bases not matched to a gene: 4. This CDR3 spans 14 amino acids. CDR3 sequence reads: CASSLAPQGNGYTF. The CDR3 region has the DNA TGTGCCAGCAGCTTAGCCCCACAGGGGAATGGCTACACCTTC.

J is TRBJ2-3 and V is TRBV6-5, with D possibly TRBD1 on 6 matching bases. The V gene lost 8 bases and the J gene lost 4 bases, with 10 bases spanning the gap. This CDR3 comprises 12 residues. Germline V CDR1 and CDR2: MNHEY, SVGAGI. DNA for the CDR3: TGTGCCAGCGGGGGCGTGGCAGATACGCAGTATTTT. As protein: CASGGVADTQYF.

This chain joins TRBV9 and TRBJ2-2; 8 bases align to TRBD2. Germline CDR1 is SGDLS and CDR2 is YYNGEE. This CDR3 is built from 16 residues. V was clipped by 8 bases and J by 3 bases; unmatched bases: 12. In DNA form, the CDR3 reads TGTGCCAGAACCGAACGGGAGGGTTTGTACACCGGGGAGCTGTTTTTT. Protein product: CARTEREGLYTGELFF.

The CDR3 DNA is TGTGCCAGCAGCTTAGCGGTGGCGGGGGGGTCCTACGAGCAGTACTTC. Encoded protein: CASSLAVAGGSYEQYF. The chain has TRBV7-2 and TRBJ2-7; TRBD2 matches at 9 bases. Germline V gene lookup returns CDR1 SGHTA and CDR2 FQGNSA. After removal of 0 bases from V and 1 base from J, the junction contained 4 bases not matched to a gene. This CDR3 has 16 amino acids.

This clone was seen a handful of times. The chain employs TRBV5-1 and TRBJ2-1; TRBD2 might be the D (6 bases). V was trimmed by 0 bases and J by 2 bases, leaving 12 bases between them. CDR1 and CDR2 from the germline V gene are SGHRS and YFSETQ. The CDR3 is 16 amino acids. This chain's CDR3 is CASSLAETGAYNEQFF. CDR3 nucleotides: TGCGCCAGCAGCTTGGCTGAAACGGGAGCCTACAATGAGCAGTTCTTC.

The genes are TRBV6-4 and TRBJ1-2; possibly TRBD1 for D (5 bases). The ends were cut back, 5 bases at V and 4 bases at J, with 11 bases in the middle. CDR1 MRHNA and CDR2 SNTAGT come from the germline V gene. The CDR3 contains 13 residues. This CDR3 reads CASSPGRAYGYTF. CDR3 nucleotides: TGTGCCAGCAGTCCAGGGAGGGCCTATGGCTACACCTTC.

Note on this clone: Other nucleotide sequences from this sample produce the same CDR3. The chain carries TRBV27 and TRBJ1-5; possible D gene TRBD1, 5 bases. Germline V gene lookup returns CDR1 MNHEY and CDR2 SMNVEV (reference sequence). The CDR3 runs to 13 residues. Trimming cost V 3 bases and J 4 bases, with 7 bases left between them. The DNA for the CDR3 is TGTGCCAGCAGTTTGAGACAGAATCAGCCCCAGCATTTT. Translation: CASSLRQNQPQHF.

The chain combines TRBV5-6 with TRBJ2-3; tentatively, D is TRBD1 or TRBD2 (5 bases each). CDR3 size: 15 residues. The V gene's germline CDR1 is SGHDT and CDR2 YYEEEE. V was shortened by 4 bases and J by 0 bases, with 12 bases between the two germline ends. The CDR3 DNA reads TGTGCCAGCAGCCCTGGGACGGTGAGCACAGATACGCAGTATTTT. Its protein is CASSPGTVSTDTQYF.

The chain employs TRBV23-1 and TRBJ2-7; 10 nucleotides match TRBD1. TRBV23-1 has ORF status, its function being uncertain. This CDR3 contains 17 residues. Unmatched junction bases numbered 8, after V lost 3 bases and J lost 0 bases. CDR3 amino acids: CASSHRQGAGDSYEQYF. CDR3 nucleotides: TGCGCCAGCAGTCATCGACAGGGGGCGGGGGACTCCTACGAGCAGTACTTC.

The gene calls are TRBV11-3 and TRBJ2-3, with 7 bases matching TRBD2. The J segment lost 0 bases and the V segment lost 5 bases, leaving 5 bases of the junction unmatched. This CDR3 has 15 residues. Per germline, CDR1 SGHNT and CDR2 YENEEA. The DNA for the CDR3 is TGTGCCAGCAGCCGCAGCGGGACTAGCACAGATACGCAGTATTTT. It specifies CASSRSGTSTDTQYF. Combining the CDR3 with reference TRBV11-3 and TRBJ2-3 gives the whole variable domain EAGVVQSPRYKIIEKKQPVAFWCNPISGHNTLYWYLQNLGQGPELLIRYENEEAVDDSQLPKDRFSAERLKGVDSTLKIQPAELGDSAVYLCASSRSGTSTDTQYFGPGTRLTVL.

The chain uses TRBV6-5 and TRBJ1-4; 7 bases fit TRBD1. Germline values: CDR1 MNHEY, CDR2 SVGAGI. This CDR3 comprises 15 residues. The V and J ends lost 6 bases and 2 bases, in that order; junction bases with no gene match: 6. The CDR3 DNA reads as TGTGCCAGCAGGGACAGGAGACAGACTAATGAAAAACTGTTTTTT. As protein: CASRDRRQTNEKLFF.

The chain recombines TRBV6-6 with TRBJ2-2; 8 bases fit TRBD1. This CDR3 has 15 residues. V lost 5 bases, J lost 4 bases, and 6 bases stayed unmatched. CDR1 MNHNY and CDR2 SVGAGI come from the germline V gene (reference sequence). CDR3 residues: CASSPTGAVTGELFF. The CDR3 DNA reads TGTGCCAGCAGTCCGACAGGGGCGGTCACCGGGGAGCTGTTTTTT.

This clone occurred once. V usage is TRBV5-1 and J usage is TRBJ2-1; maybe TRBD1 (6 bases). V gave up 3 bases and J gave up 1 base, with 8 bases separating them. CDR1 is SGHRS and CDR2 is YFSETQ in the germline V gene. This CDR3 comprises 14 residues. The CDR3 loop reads CASSYRGSYNEQFF. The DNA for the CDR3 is TGCGCCAGCAGCTATAGGGGGTCCTACAATGAGCAGTTCTTC. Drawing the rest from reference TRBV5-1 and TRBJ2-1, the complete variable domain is KAGVTQTPRYLIKTRGQQVTLSCSPISGHRSVSWYQQTPGQGLQFLFEYFSETQRNKGNFPGRFSGRQFSNSRSEMNVSTLELGDSALYLCASSYRGSYNEQFFGPGTRLTVL.

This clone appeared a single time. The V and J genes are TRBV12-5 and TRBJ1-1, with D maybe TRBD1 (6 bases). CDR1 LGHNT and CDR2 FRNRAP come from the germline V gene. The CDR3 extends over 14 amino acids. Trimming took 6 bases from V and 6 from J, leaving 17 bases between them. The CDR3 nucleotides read TGTGCTAGTGGGAAACAGGGAGGCGACGCTGAAGCTTTCTTT. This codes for CASGKQGGDAEAFF.

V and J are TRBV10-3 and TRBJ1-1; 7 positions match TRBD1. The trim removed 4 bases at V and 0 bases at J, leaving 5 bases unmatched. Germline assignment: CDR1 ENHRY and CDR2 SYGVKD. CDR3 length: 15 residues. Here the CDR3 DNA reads TGTGCCATCAGTGGGGCGGACAGGTTGAACACTGAAGCTTTCTTT. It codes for CAISGADRLNTEAFF.

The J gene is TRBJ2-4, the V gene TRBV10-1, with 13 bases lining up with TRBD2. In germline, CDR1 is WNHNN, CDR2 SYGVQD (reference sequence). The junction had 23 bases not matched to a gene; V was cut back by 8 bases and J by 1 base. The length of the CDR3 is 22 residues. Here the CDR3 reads CASAPGLAGADEGYAAKNIQYF. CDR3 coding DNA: TGCGCCAGCGCGCCAGGACTAGCGGGAGCTGATGAGGGTTATGCGGCCAAAAACATTCAGTACTTC.

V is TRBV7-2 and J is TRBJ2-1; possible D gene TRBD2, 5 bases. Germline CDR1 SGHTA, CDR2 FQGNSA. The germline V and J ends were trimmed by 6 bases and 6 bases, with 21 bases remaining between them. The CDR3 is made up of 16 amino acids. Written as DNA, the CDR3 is TGTGCCAGCAGTACAAACCCCCGGAGGTCGGGCAATGAGCAGTTCTTC. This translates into CASSTNPRRSGNEQFF.

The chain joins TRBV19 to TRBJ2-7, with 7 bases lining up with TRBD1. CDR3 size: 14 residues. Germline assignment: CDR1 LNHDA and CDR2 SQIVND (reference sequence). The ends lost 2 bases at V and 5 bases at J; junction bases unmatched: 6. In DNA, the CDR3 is TGTGCCAGTAGTATAAACGACAGGGTAAACGAGCAGTACTTC. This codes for CASSINDRVNEQYF. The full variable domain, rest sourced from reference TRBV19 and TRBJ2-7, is DGGITQSPKYLFRKEGQNVTLSCEQNLNHDAMYWYRQDPGQGLRLIYYSQIVNDFQKGDIAEGYSVSREKKESFPLTVTSAQKNPTAFYLCASSINDRVNEQYFGPGTRLTVT.

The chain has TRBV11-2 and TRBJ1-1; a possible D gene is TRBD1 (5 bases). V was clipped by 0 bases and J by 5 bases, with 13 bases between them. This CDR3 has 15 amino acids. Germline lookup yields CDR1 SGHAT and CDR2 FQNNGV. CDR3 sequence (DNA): TGTGCCAGCAGCTTAGATACGGGGAGGGGTACTGAAGCTTTCTTT. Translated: CASSLDTGRGTEAFF.

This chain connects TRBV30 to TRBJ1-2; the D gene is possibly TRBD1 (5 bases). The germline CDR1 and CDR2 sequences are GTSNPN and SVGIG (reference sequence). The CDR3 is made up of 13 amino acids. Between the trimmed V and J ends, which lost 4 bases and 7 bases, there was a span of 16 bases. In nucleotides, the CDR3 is TGTGCCTGGACCGCTTTAACAGGTGGTGGCTACACCTTC. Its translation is CAWTALTGGGYTF.

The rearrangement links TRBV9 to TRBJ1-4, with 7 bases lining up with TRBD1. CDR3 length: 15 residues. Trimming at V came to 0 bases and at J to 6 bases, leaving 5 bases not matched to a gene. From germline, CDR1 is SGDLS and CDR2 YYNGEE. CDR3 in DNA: TGTGCCAGCAGCGTAGGGGGGACAGTCTATGAAAAACTGTTTTTT. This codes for CASSVGGTVYEKLFF.

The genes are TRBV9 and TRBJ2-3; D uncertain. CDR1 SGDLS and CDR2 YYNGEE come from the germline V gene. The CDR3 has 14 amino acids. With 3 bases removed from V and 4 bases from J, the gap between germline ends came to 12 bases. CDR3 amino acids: CASSAIVNPDTQYF. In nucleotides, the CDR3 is TGTGCCAGCAGCGCCATCGTAAACCCAGATACGCAGTATTTT.

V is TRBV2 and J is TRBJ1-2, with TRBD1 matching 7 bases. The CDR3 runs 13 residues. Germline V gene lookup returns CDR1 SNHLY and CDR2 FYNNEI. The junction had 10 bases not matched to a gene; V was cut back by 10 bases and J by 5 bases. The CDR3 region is CANSGTAQYGYTF. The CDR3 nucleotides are TGTGCCAACTCCGGGACAGCCCAATATGGCTACACCTTC.